The T cell receptor (beta chain) under discussion was sequenced for a study of T cell repertoires in cytomegalovirus infection. Via MiXCR, TCRdb re-called the reads, giving one row per CDR3 protein. The sample records about 400,000 distinct CDR3 sequences, roughly 18% being singletons. Study-wide points: The study identified carriers of CMV plus the relevant HLA from cumulative public TCR beta family frequency.

The CDR3 loop spans 13 amino acids. Germline loops: CDR1 LGHNA, CDR2 YSLEER. Trimming stripped 1 base from V and 8 bases from J, with 9 bases between. As concerns this clonotype: Its specificity is unknown.

What was sequenced was PBMCs. The chain couples TRBV4-3 to TRBJ2-1, with unresolved D. The TCR sequence derives from a human donor in good health (CMV status not recorded). Some clones in this sample may be carry-over from other donors' samples. This chain's CDR3 is CASSQGQFYEQFF. In DNA form, the CDR3 reads TGCGCCAGCAGCCAAGGCCAATTCTATGAGCAGTTCTTC.